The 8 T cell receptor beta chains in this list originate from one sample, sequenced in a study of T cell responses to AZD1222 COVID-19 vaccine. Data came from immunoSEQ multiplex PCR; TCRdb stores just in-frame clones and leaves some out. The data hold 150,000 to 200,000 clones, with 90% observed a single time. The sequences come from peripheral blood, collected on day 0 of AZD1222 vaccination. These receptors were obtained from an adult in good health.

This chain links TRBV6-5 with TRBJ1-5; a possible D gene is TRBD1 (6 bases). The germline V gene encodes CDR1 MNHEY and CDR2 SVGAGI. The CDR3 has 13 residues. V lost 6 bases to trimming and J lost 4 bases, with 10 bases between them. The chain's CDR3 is CASRRDTNQPQHF. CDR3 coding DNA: TGTGCCAGCAGGCGGGACACGAATCAGCCCCAGCATTTT.

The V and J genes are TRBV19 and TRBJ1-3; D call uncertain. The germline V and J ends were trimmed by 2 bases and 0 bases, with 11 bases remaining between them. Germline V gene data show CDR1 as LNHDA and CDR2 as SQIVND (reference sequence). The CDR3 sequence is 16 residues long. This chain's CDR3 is CASSIYDVSSGNTIYF. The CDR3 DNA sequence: TGTGCCAGTAGTATATACGACGTGTCCTCTGGAAACACCATATATTTT.

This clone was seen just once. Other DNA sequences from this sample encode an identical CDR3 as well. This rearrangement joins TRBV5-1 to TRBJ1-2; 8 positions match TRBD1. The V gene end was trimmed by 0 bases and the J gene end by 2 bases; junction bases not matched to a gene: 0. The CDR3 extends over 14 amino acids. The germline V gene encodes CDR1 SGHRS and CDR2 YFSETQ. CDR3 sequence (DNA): TGCGCCAGCAGCTTGGACAGGGGGAACTATGGCTACACCTTC. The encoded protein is CASSLDRGNYGYTF.

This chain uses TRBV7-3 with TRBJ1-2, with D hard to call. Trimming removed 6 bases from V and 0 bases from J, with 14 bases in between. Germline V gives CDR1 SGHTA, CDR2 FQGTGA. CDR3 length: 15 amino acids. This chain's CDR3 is CASRQATDTNYGYTF. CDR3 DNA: TGTGCCAGCAGGCAAGCGACCGATACTAACTATGGCTACACCTTC.

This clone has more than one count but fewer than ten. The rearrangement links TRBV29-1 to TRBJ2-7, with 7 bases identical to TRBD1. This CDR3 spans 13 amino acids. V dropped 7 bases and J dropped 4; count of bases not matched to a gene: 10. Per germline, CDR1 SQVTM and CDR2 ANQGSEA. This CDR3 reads CSATGANSYEQYF. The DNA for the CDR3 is TGCAGCGCTACAGGGGCAAATTCGTACGAGCAGTACTTC.

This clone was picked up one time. The CDR3: CASAVDRLGQPQHF. DNA for the CDR3: TGTGCCAGCGCTGTGGACCGCCTGGGTCAGCCCCAGCATTTT. The rearrangement links TRBV27 to TRBJ1-5; unclear D gene. The V gene lost 8 bases and the J gene lost 6 bases, with 17 bases spanning the gap. The CDR3 consists of 14 residues. Germline CDR1 MNHEY, CDR2 SMNVEV (reference sequence).

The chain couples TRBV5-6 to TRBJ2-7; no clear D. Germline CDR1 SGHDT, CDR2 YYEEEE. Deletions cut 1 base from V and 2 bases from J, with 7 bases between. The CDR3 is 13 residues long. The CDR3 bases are TGTGCCAGCAGCTTGAGGTCGGCCTACGAGCAGTACTTC. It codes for CASSLRSAYEQYF.

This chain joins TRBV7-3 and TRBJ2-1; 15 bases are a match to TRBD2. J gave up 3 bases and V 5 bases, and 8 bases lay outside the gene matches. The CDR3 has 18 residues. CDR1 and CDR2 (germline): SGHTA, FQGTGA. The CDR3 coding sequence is TGTGCCAGCAGCCCGGGACTAGCGGGGGGTACCCTCTACAATGAGCAGTTCTTC. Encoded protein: CASSPGLAGGTLYNEQFF.